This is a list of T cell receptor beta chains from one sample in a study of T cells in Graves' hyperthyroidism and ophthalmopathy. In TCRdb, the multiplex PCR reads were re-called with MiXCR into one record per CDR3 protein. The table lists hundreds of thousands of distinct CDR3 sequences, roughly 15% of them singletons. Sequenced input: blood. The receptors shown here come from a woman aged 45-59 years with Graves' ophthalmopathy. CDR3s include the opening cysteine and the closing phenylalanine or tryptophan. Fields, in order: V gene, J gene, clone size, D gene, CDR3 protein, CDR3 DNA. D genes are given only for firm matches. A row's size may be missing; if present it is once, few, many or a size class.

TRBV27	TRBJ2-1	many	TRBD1	CASSLRDRGHDEQFF	TGTGCCAGCAGTTTAAGGGACAGGGGGCACGATGAGCAGTTCTTC
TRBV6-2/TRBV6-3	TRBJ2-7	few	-	CASSYPGDYEQYF	TGTGCCAGCAGTTACCCGGGGGACTACGAGCAGTACTTC
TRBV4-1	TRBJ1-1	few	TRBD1	CASSQVDRGTSPPEAFF	TGCGCCAGCAGCCAAGTGGACAGGGGGACCTCACCCCCTGAAGCTTTCTTT
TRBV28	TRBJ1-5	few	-	CASNPAWRGNQPQHF	TGTGCCAGCAACCCGGCCTGGAGAGGGAATCAGCCCCAGCATTTT
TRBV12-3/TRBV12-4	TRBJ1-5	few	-	CASSQAQGSNQPQHF	TGTGCCAGCAGTCAAGCTCAGGGAAGCAATCAGCCCCAGCATTTT
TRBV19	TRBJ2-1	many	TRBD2	CASGLAGLSYNEQFF	TGTGCCAGTGGACTAGCGGGATTGTCCTACAATGAGCAGTTCTTC
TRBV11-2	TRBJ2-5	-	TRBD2	CASSLGTSGSRETQYF	TGTGCCAGCAGCCTAGGGACTAGCGGGAGTCGAGAGACCCAGTACTTC
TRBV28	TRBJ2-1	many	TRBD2	CASRTGLAGADEQFF	TGTGCCAGCCGGACAGGACTAGCGGGAGCTGATGAGCAGTTCTTC
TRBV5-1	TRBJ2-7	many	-	CASSLAVGYEQYF	TGCGCCAGCAGCTTGGCAGTGGGCTACGAGCAGTACTTC
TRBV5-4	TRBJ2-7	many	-	CASSLALEPYEQYF	TGTGCCAGCAGCTTGGCCCTAGAACCCTACGAGCAGTACTTC
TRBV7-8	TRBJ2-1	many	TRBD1	CASSSSSPDRGRRNEQFF	TGTGCCAGCAGCTCGTCCTCTCCCGACAGGGGGCGGAGGAATGAGCAGTTCTTC
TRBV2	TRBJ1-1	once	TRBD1	CASSGQDPEAFF	TGTGCCAGCAGCGGACAGGATCCTGAAGCTTTCTTT
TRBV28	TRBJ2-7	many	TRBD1	CASSLYRGYEQYF	TGTGCCAGCAGTTTATACAGGGGTTACGAGCAGTACTTC
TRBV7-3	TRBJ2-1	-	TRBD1	CASSAAGTGVSYNEQFF	TGTGCCAGCAGCGCAGCCGGGACAGGGGTTTCCTACAATGAGCAGTTCTTC
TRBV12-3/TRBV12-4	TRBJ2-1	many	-	CASSLADRTYNEQFF	TGTGCCAGCAGTTTAGCGGACAGAACCTACAATGAGCAGTTCTTC
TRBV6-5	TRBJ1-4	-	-	CASSYSSGGEKLFF	TGTGCCAGCAGTTACTCATCGGGGGGTGAAAAACTGTTTTTT
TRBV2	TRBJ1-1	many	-	CASSEGDSSTEAFF	TGTGCCAGCAGTGAGGGGGATTCGAGCACTGAAGCTTTCTTT
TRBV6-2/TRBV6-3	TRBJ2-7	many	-	CASSYSHRNEQYF	TGTGCCAGCAGTTACTCGCACAGAAACGAGCAGTACTTC
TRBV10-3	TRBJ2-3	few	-	CAISGTGTGVTQYF	TGTGCCATCAGTGGAACCGGGACTGGGGTTACGCAGTATTTT
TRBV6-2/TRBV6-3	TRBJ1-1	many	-	CASSGHRDRDEAFF	TGTGCCAGCTCAGGGCATCGGGACCGAGATGAAGCTTTCTTT
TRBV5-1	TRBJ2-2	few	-	CASSFEGTRTGELFF	TGCGCCAGCAGCTTTGAAGGGACGCGCACCGGGGAGCTGTTTTTT
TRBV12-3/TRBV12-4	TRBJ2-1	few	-	CASSPRNTAYNEQFF	TGTGCCAGCAGCCCCCGGAACACCGCCTACAATGAGCAGTTCTTC
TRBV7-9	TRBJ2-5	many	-	CASSFLAGSQETQYF	TGTGCCAGCAGCTTTCTGGCGGGAAGTCAAGAGACCCAGTACTTC
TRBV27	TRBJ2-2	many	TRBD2	CASSTSAGGGPGELFF	TGTGCCAGCAGCACCTCGGCGGGAGGGGGGCCCGGGGAGCTGTTTTTT
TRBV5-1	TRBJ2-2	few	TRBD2	CASSGTSGSGGELFF	TGCGCCAGCAGCGGGACTAGCGGGAGTGGCGGGGAGCTGTTTTTT
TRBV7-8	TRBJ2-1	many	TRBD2	CASSRRTSGSYNEQFF	TGTGCCAGCAGCCGCCGGACTAGCGGGAGCTACAATGAGCAGTTCTTC
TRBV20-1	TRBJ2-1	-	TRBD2	CSARDRIAGVNEQFF	TGCAGTGCTAGAGATAGGATAGCGGGAGTTAATGAGCAGTTCTTC
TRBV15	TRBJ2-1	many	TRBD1	CAAQTPRGQGYNEQFF	TGTGCCGCCCAGACACCCCGCGGACAGGGCTACAATGAGCAGTTCTTC
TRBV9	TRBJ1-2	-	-	CASSVRGDYGYTF	TGTGCCAGCAGCGTCAGGGGAGACTATGGCTACACCTTC
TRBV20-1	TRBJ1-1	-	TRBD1	CSVGRTGPNTEAFF	TGCAGTGTGGGTCGGACAGGGCCGAACACTGAAGCTTTCTTT
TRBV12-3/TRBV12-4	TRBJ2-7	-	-	CASTITAGGGKQYF	TGTGCCAGCACTATAACCGCTGGGGGGGGCAAGCAGTACTTC
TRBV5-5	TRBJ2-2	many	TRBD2	CASSLLSGTAGELFF	TGTGCCAGCAGCTTGCTTAGCGGGACCGCCGGGGAGCTGTTTTTT
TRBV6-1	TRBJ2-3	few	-	CASSSPGGITDTQYF	TGTGCCAGCAGTTCACCTGGCGGGATTACAGATACGCAGTATTTT
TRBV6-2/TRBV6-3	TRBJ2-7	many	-	CASSYSAGTYEQYF	TGTGCCAGCAGTTACTCCGCAGGGACCTACGAGCAGTACTTC
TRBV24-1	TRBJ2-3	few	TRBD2	CATSRTSGRDTDTQYF	TGTGCCACCAGTAGGACTAGCGGGAGGGACACAGATACGCAGTATTTT
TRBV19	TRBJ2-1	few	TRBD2	CATNQGPSGRALDNEQFF	TGTGCCACGAACCAAGGCCCTAGCGGGAGGGCCTTGGACAATGAGCAGTTCTTC
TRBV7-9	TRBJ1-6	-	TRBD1	CASTPGGDRESPLHF	TGTGCCAGCACTCCAGGAGGGGACAGGGAGTCACCCCTCCACTTT
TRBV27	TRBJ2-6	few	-	CASSQGVLSGANVLTF	TGTGCCAGCAGTCAAGGGGTCCTCTCTGGGGCCAACGTCCTGACTTTC
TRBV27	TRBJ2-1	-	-	CASSLYAASSYNEQFF	TGTGCCAGCAGTTTATACGCGGCTAGCTCCTACAATGAGCAGTTCTTC
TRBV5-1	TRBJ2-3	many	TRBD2	CASSLTSGSLPTDTQYF	TGCGCCAGCAGCCTAACTAGCGGGAGCCTACCCACAGATACGCAGTATTTT
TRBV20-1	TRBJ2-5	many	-	CSATLQGETQYF	TGCAGTGCTACCCTACAAGGGGAGACCCAGTACTTC
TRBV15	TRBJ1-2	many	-	CATSRDRGAYGYTF	TGTGCCACCAGCAGAGATCGAGGCGCCTATGGCTACACCTTC
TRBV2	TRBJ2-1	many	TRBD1	CASGRGHEQFF	TGTGCCAGCGGTAGGGGGCATGAGCAGTTCTTC
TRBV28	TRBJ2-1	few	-	CASTTNGEQFF	TGTGCCAGCACCACCAACGGGGAGCAGTTCTTC
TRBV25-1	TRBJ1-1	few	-	CASSGLDNTEAFF	TGTGCCAGCAGTGGTTTAGACAACACTGAAGCTTTCTTT
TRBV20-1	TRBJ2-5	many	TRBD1	CSARTLGTEETQYF	TGCAGTGCTAGAACCCTCGGGACAGAAGAGACCCAGTACTTC
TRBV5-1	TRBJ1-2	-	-	CASSSGGAHYGYTF	TGCGCCAGCAGCTCGGGGGGGGCCCACTATGGCTACACCTTC
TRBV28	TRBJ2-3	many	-	CASSLIWVDGFFKGTTDTQYF	TGTGCCAGCAGTTTAATTTGGGTGGATGGTTTTTTTAAGGGGACCACAGATACGCAGTATTTT
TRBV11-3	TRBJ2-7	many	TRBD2	CASSLAGRNYEQYF	TGTGCCAGCAGCTTAGCCGGGAGGAATTACGAGCAGTACTTC
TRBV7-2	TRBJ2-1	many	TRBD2	CASSFGGGSYNEQFF	TGTGCCAGCAGCTTTGGCGGGGGCTCCTACAATGAGCAGTTCTTC
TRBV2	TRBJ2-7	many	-	CASRAETYEQYF	TGTGCCAGCAGGGCAGAGACCTACGAGCAGTACTTC
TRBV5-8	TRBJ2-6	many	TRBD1	CASSLEGTGLAGANVLTF	TGTGCCAGCAGCTTGGAAGGGACAGGGCTAGCCGGGGCCAACGTCCTGACTTTC
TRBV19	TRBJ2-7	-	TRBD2	CASRRYSGRDYEQYF	TGTGCCAGTAGACGATATAGCGGGAGAGACTACGAGCAGTACTTC
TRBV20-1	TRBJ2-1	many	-	CSARRLLARANEQFF	TGCAGTGCTAGACGCCTACTAGCTCGGGCGAATGAGCAGTTCTTC